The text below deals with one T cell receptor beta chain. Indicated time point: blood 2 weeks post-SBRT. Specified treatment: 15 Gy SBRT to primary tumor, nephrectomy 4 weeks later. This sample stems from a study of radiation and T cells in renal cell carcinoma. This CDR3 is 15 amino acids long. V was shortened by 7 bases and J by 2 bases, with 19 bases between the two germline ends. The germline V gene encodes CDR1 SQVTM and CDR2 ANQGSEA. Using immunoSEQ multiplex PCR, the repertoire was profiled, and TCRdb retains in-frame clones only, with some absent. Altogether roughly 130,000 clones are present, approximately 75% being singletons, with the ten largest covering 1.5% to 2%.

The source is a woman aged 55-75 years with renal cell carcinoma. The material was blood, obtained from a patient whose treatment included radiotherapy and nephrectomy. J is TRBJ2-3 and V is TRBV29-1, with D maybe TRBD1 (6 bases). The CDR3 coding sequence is TGCAGCGCCCGGCCCCAGGGGCGCCCCACAGATACGCAGTATTTT. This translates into CSARPQGRPTDTQYF.